Listed here are 22 T cell receptor beta chains from one sample, sequenced in a study of blood T cells in healthy people across ages. Primed by a sample-barcoded 5' primer and a J-beta primer mix, a second PCR proceeded for roughly 7 to 12 cycles. TCRdb processed the 5' RACE reads anew with MiXCR; each CDR3 protein has one entry. Of around 1.5 million distinct CDR3 sequences in the sample, almost 35% were seen once. The sequenced material came from blood. All receptors derive from a woman under 40 in good health.

The V and J genes are TRBV29-1 and TRBJ1-2, with 10 bases fitting TRBD1. The CDR3 is made up of 14 amino acids. CDR1 is SQVTM and CDR2 is ANQGSEA in the germline V gene. The ends lost 7 bases at V and 2 bases at J; junction bases unmatched: 7. As DNA, the CDR3 is TGCAGCGCTGGGGACAGGGGTGTCAACTATGGCTACACCTTC. It yields the protein CSAGDRGVNYGYTF. The variable domain in full, with the rest retrieved from reference TRBV29-1 and TRBJ1-2, is SAVISQKPSRDICQRGTSLTIQCQVDSQVTMMFWYRQQPGQSLTLIATANQGSEATYESGFVIDKFPISRPNLTFSTLTVSNMSPEDSSIYLCSAGDRGVNYGYTFGSGTRLTVV.

In this sample, this clonotype turned up many times. The rearrangement uses TRBV27 and TRBJ2-7; TRBD2 is a possible D gene (7 bases). The CDR3 covers 16 residues. V was shortened by 3 bases and J by 6 bases, with 21 bases between the two germline ends. Germline CDR1 reads MNHEY; CDR2 reads SMNVEV (reference sequence). The CDR3 coding sequence is TGTGCCAGCAGTTTTAGGGGGGGCCCCTTTTCGAGCGAGCAGTACTTC. Translated: CASSFRGGPFSSEQYF.

The chain uses TRBV24-1 and TRBJ2-1; D might be TRBD1 (5 bases). V dropped 4 bases and J dropped 10 bases, with 16 bases sitting between them. This CDR3 contains 14 residues. CDR1 and CDR2 from the germline V gene are KGHDR and SFDVKD. This chain's CDR3 is CATSEVGEVVEQFF. The CDR3 nucleotides are TGTGCCACCAGTGAGGTAGGGGAAGTTGTGGAGCAGTTCTTC.

The sample holds many counts of this clonotype. The chain combines TRBV6-2 or TRBV6-3 with TRBJ2-1, with D unclear. There are 16 residues in the CDR3. The germline V gene encodes CDR1 MNHEY and CDR2 SVGEGT. V was clipped by 2 bases and J by 3 bases, with 14 bases between them. CDR3 DNA sequence: TGTGCCAGCAGTTACAACCCGGCAGGCGGCTACAATGAGCAGTTCTTC. As protein: CASSYNPAGGYNEQFF.

This rearrangement joins TRBV6-1 to TRBJ1-5; TRBD1 is a possible D gene (5 bases). Trimming took 8 bases from V and 5 from J, leaving 19 bases between them. Germline-derived CDR1 and CDR2 are MNHNS and SASEGT. This CDR3 spans 15 amino acids. The CDR3 DNA reads TGTGCCAGCCGCCCCCAGGGATTGAGGGATCAGCCCCAGCATTTT. It encodes CASRPQGLRDQPQHF.

This clonotype was observed a few times. This rearrangement joins TRBV11-2 to TRBJ2-1, with 7 bases fitting TRBD2. The J segment lost 3 bases and the V segment lost 5 bases, leaving 13 bases of the junction unmatched. CDR1 is SGHAT and CDR2 is FQNNGV in the germline V gene. The CDR3 extends over 17 amino acids. The CDR3 region is CASSPRPSGDVYNEQFF. CDR3 bases: TGTGCCAGCAGCCCTCGCCCGAGCGGGGACGTCTACAATGAGCAGTTCTTC.

Points on this clonotype: The junction does not match germline at one end; this may be a read error. The chain couples TRBV30 to TRBJ2-6, with D maybe TRBD1 (6 bases). This CDR3 comprises 16 residues. The V gene's germline CDR1 is GTSNPN and CDR2 SVGIG (reference sequence). CDR3 protein: CAWRTGFRSGTNVLTF. CDR3 coding DNA: TGTGCCTGGAGGACAGGCTTCCGCTCTGGGACCAACGTCCTGACTTTC.

In the case of this clonotype: A much bigger clone sits one base away, suggesting this may be a read error. This chain connects TRBV4-1 to TRBJ2-1, with TRBD2 matching 9 bases. CDR1 is MGHRA and CDR2 is YSYEKL in the germline V gene. The CDR3 contains 17 residues. CDR3 sequence (DNA): TGCGCCAGCAGCAAAGATTCCGGGACTAGCCCACGGGGTGAGCAGTTCTTC. As protein: CASSKDSGTSPRGEQFF.

This clonotype has only a few counts. This chain joins TRBV9 and TRBJ2-4; the match to TRBD1 covers 11 bases. The DNA end lines up better with TRBJ2-7; the J call may be wrong. Germline-derived CDR1 and CDR2 are SGDLS and YYNGEE. The CDR3 spans 14 residues. CDR3 sequence: CASSVTGQGGEQYF. CDR3 nucleotides: TGTGCCAGCAGCGTCACGGGACAGGGGGGCGAGCAGTACTTC.

In this sample, this clonotype turned up once. V usage is TRBV7-2 and J usage is TRBJ2-1, with TRBD2 matching over 8 bases. CDR1 and CDR2 from the germline V gene are SGHTA and FQGNSA. The trim removed 8 bases at V and 7 bases at J, leaving 16 bases unmatched. This CDR3 region has 16 residues. The CDR3 DNA reads TGTGCCAGCTTGCTTATAGCGGGGCATTTAAAGAATGAGCAGTTCTTC. Residues: CASLLIAGHLKNEQFF.

The V and J genes are TRBV20-1 and TRBJ2-1; 10 positions agree with TRBD2. The CDR3 consists of 14 residues. V dropped 6 bases and J dropped 7; count of bases not matched to a gene: 9. Germline V gene data show CDR1 as DFQATT and CDR2 as SNEGSKA (reference sequence). This CDR3 reads CSAKREGWFNEQFF. For the CDR3, the DNA is TGCAGTGCAAAGCGGGAGGGTTGGTTTAATGAGCAGTTCTTC.

This CDR3 is CASSSADRGSYNEQFF. The DNA of the CDR3 is TGCGCCAGCAGCTCAGCGGACAGGGGGTCCTACAATGAGCAGTTCTTC. The chain couples TRBV5-1 to TRBJ2-1; 10 bases map to TRBD1. Germline lookup yields CDR1 SGHRS and CDR2 YFSETQ. This CDR3 comprises 16 residues. J was trimmed by 1 base and V by 3 bases; bases with no gene match: 4.

The CDR3 DNA follows: TGTGCCAGTAGTATCCTGGGACTAGTCTACAATGAGCAGTTCTTC. It encodes CASSILGLVYNEQFF. The chain couples TRBV19 to TRBJ2-1; TRBD2 agrees at 8 bases. V shed 3 bases and J 3 bases; nucleotides not matched to a gene: 4. The germline V gene has CDR1 LNHDA and CDR2 SQIVND (reference sequence). The CDR3 length is 15 residues. The variable domain in full, with the rest retrieved from reference TRBV19 and TRBJ2-1, is DGGITQSPKYLFRKEGQNVTLSCEQNLNHDAMYWYRQDPGQGLRLIYYSQIVNDFQKGDIAEGYSVSREKKESFPLTVTSAQKNPTAFYLCASSILGLVYNEQFFGPGTRLTVL.

The chain recombines TRBV5-1 with TRBJ2-7, with 8 bases aligning to TRBD1. Germline trimming cut 4 bases from V and 3 bases from J; bases unmatched to any gene: 6. This CDR3 has 14 residues. The germline V gene has CDR1 SGHRS and CDR2 YFSETQ. The CDR3 here is CASSVFDRGYEQYF. Written as DNA, the CDR3 is TGCGCCAGCAGCGTGTTTGACAGGGGCTACGAGCAGTACTTC.

In its sample, this clonotype was seen a few times. The gene calls are TRBV25-1 and TRBJ2-2; D gene uncertain. The length of the CDR3 is 16 residues. The V and J ends lost 6 bases and 2 bases respectively, with 16 bases between them. From germline, CDR1 is MGHDK and CDR2 SYGVNS. Here the CDR3 reads CASSSIRQFNTGELFF. In DNA form, the CDR3 reads TGTGCCAGCAGCAGCATACGACAATTTAACACCGGGGAGCTGTTTTTT.

The count of this clonotype is one. The chain employs TRBV12-3 or TRBV12-4 and TRBJ2-7; D possibly uses TRBD1 or TRBD2 (5 bases each). The CDR3 contains 15 residues. Trimming took 3 bases from V and 9 from J, leaving 21 bases between them. The CDR3 DNA is TGTGCCAGCAGTTTTCGGGGCGGGTTGTCTTACAGGCAGTACTTC. Protein: CASSFRGGLSYRQYF.

This clonotype was recorded a few times. J is TRBJ1-6 and V is TRBV27; 7 nucleotides agree with TRBD1. Unmatched junction bases numbered 4, after V lost 5 bases and J lost 6 bases. The germline V gene encodes CDR1 MNHEY and CDR2 SMNVEV (reference sequence). There are 14 residues in the CDR3. Here the CDR3 DNA reads TGTGCCAGCAGTACCGGGACAGCTAATTCACCCCTCCACTTT. It encodes CASSTGTANSPLHF.

This clonotype was detected ten times or more. This chain joins TRBV6-1 and TRBJ1-2, with unresolved D. The V end lost 3 bases, the J end lost 5 bases, and 7 bases lay between the germline ends. This CDR3 has 12 amino acids. Germline CDR1 reads MNHNS; CDR2 reads SASEGT. CDR3 coding DNA: TGTGCCAGCAGTGACAGCTATTATGGCTACACCTTC. It specifies CASSDSYYGYTF.

Only a few counts were recorded for this clonotype. V gene TRBV7-9 combines with J gene TRBJ2-1; D perhaps matches TRBD1 (6 bases). The CDR3 totals 14 residues. V dropped 6 bases and J dropped 7 bases, with 16 bases sitting between them. Germline lookup yields CDR1 SEHNR and CDR2 FQNEAQ (reference sequence). The CDR3 DNA reads TGTGCCAGCAGTTCTTTAGGGGGTCGGAATGAGCAGTTCTTC. Translated: CASSSLGGRNEQFF.

The chain employs TRBV12-3 or TRBV12-4 and TRBJ2-3, with a weak D call TRBD2 (5 bases). V was shortened by 6 bases and J by 5 bases, with 18 bases between the two germline ends. This CDR3 contains 15 residues. The CDR3 spells CASRHAPAREDTQYF. The CDR3 nucleotides are TGTGCCAGCAGGCATGCCCCCGCGAGGGAAGATACGCAGTATTTT.

The chain uses TRBV10-3 and TRBJ2-2; 10 nucleotides match TRBD1. CDR1 and CDR2 (germline): ENHRY, SYGVKD. V lost 2 bases and J lost 3; bases outside the gene matches: 0. The CDR3 spans 15 residues. For the CDR3, the DNA is TGTGCCATCAGTGAGGGGACAGGGGACACCGGGGAGCTGTTTTTT. Translation: CAISEGTGDTGELFF.

This clonotype was recorded many times. The chain links TRBV2 to TRBJ2-1, with D maybe TRBD2 (6 bases). Germline assignment: CDR1 SNHLY and CDR2 FYNNEI. The CDR3 has 14 residues. The V end was cut by 6 bases, the J end by 6 bases, with 15 bases between. In DNA form, the CDR3 reads TGTGCCAGCAGGGGAGCGGGTGGGGTCAATGAGCAGTTCTTC. This sequence encodes CASRGAGGVNEQFF. Full variable domain (outside the CDR3, taken from reference TRBV2 and TRBJ2-1): EPEVTQTPSHQVTQMGQEVILRCVPISNHLYFYWYRQILGQKVEFLVSFYNNEISEKSEIFDDQFSVERPDGSNFTLKIRSTKLEDSAMYFCASRGAGGVNEQFFGPGTRLTVL.